A selection of T cell receptor beta chains follows, all from one sample in a study of blood T cell repertoires in COVID-19. The data were produced by immunoSEQ multiplex PCR, yet TCRdb's version contains in-frame clones alone and is incomplete. Here the sample spans roughly 330,000 clones, about 87% being singletons. The sample comprised PBMCs or T cells enriched from blood (not recorded which). Source of these receptors: a man aged 25-45 years who had recovered from COVID-19. Each CDR3 is given without its conserved first and last residue.

>TRBV6-6|TRBJ2-5
ASSHQLAGAGETQY
>TRBV6-4|TRBJ1-2
ASSDGPGVGYT
>TRBV5-4|TRBJ1-6
ASSSPSAREGITSPLH
>TRBV5-4|TRBJ1-1
ASSSDREAF
>TRBV3-1/TRBV3-2|TRBJ1-2
ASSRDRGKGYT
>TRBV3-1/TRBV3-2|TRBJ1-3
ASSQELRGLGGNTIY
>TRBV10-3|TRBJ2-5
AISVIAGGRETQY
>TRBV4-1|TRBJ2-5
ASSQLVVETQY
>TRBV30|TRBJ2-3
AWSESDTQY
>TRBV5-8|TRBJ1-4
ASSYGTGKATNEKLF
>TRBV28|TRBJ2-7
ASREEFLSEQY
>TRBV24-1|TRBJ1-1
ATSETGWTEAF
>TRBV5-1|TRBJ2-5
ASSPGGSFETQY
>TRBV9|TRBJ2-7
ASSVSGGYNEQY
>TRBV28|TRBJ2-3
ASSFPPSGGTNYRTDTQY
>TRBV5-1|TRBJ2-3
ASSSPGQSTDTQY
>TRBV10-1|TRBJ2-3
ASSETSTDTQY
>TRBV27|TRBJ2-3
ASSLIERGGLSDTQY